Listed below are T cell receptor beta chains from one sample, sequenced in a study of T cells after yellow fever vaccination. TCRdb reprocessed the 5' RACE reads via MiXCR and lists one record per CDR3 protein. The sample shows hundreds of thousands of distinct CDR3 sequences, around 5.2% of them seen only once. The specimen comprised CD4+ T cells sorted from PBMCs, sampled on the day of the yellow fever booster vaccination. The receptors were gathered from a man between 18 and 35 years old who received the YFV17D yellow fever vaccine. Both conserved end residues are part of each CDR3. The D gene is left open where the match is weak. Size values are once, few and many counts, or a class for expanded clones, and some rows have none.

clone size,J gene,V gene,D gene,CDR3 protein,CDR3 DNA
medium-sized,TRBJ2-3,TRBV5-1,-,CASSLEGTDTQYF,TGCGCCAGCAGCTTAGAGGGTACAGATACGCAGTATTTT
-,TRBJ2-1,TRBV6-1,TRBD1,CASSDPGTGYEQFF,TGTGCCAGCAGTGACCCCGGGACAGGGTATGAGCAGTTCTTC
few,TRBJ1-1,TRBV7-8,-,CASSLRRTANTEAFF,TGTGCCAGCAGCCTACGAAGGACAGCGAACACTGAAGCTTTCTTT
many,TRBJ1-2,TRBV9,-,CASSSTTRDGYTF,TGTGCCAGCAGCAGCACCACAAGGGACGGCTACACCTTC
few,TRBJ2-1,TRBV12-3/TRBV12-4,-,CASSLGWQNHNEQFF,TGTGCCAGCAGTTTAGGATGGCAAAACCACAATGAGCAGTTCTTC
few,TRBJ1-1,TRBV6-5,-,CASNRPADTEAFF,TGTGCCAGCAACAGGCCGGCTGACACTGAAGCTTTCTTT
few,TRBJ1-4,TRBV5-1,-,CASNLGGNEKLFF,TGCGCCAGCAACCTTGGTGGGAATGAAAAACTGTTTTTT
many,TRBJ2-4,TRBV7-2,-,CASSLAAGVDIQYF,TGTGCCAGCAGCTTAGCCGCAGGGGTGGACATTCAGTACTTC
-,TRBJ1-6,TRBV18,-,CASSLWNDSPLHF,TGTGCCAGCTCACTATGGAATGATTCACCCCTCCACTTT
many,TRBJ2-3,TRBV12-3/TRBV12-4,-,CASSHQDATDTQYF,TGTGCCAGCAGCCATCAGGACGCCACAGATACGCAGTATTTT
few,TRBJ1-2,TRBV28,-,CASTFGGSGYTF,TGTGCCAGCACCTTCGGGGGTAGCGGCTACACCTTC
many,TRBJ2-3,TRBV4-3,-,CASSQVSTDTQYF,TGCGCCAGCAGCCAAGTCAGCACAGATACGCAGTATTTT
-,TRBJ1-2,TRBV5-4,TRBD1,CASTLSQGGAVGYTF,TGTGCCAGCACCTTATCGCAGGGGGGGGCCGTTGGCTACACCTTC
many,TRBJ2-3,TRBV5-1,TRBD1,CASSLFGTGVVTDTQYF,TGCGCCAGCAGCTTGTTTGGGACAGGGGTTGTAACAGATACGCAGTATTTT